These 3 T cell receptor beta chains share one sample of origin, sequenced in a study of blood T cell repertoires in COVID-19. Sequenced by immunoSEQ multiplex PCR; TCRdb stores in-frame clones only, minus some. The sample has 250,000 to 300,000 clones; roughly 90% are singletons. Material: peripheral blood. All receptors derive from an older woman with COVID-19, enrolled during active disease.

A single count supports this clone. V is TRBV15 and J is TRBJ2-2; TRBD1 aligns across 8 bases. The CDR3 length is 15 residues. CDR1 and CDR2 (germline): LNHNV, YYDKDF (reference sequence). The V segment lost 0 bases and the J segment 5 bases; nucleotides outside the gene matches: 2. This CDR3 reads CATSRDRGHTGELFF. CDR3 sequence (DNA): TGTGCCACCAGCAGAGACAGGGGGCATACCGGGGAGCTGTTTTTT.

The chain recombines TRBV6-2 or TRBV6-3 with TRBJ1-2; TRBD1 agrees at 8 bases. V was pared by 2 bases and J by 2 bases, with 4 bases of the junction left unmatched. The CDR3 extends over 15 amino acids. The germline gives CDR1 MNHEY, CDR2 SVGEGT. The CDR3 DNA is TGTGCCAGCAGTTACGCAGGGGGCGCGAACTATGGCTACACCTTC. Translated: CASSYAGGANYGYTF.

The genes are TRBV5-1 and TRBJ1-2; D gene unclear. In germline, CDR1 is SGHRS, CDR2 YFSETQ. The V gene lost 5 bases and the J gene lost 0 bases, with 14 bases spanning the gap. The CDR3 contains 15 residues. CDR3 nucleotides: TGCGCCAGCAGTATTGGTATGGCAGCTAACTATGGCTACACCTTC. Its translation is CASSIGMAANYGYTF. Full variable domain (rest looked up from reference TRBV5-1 and TRBJ1-2): KAGVTQTPRYLIKTRGQQVTLSCSPISGHRSVSWYQQTPGQGLQFLFEYFSETQRNKGNFPGRFSGRQFSNSRSEMNVSTLELGDSALYLCASSIGMAANYGYTFGSGTRLTVV.